The 24 T cell receptor beta chains reported below all come from one sample, sequenced in a study of neurological immune-mediated disorders. TCRdb used MiXCR to reprocess the 5' RACE reads, holding one entry per CDR3 protein. The table shows more than 45,000 distinct CDR3 sequences, with over 9% occurring only once. What was sequenced was PBMCs. The receptors originated from a woman in her 40s with HTLV-1-associated myelopathy (HAM/TSP).

The chain joins TRBV28 to TRBJ1-2; possibly TRBD1 for D (6 bases). V shed 8 bases and J shed 2 bases, with 21 bases lying between them. The V gene's germline CDR1 is MDHEN and CDR2 SYDVKM. CDR3 size: 16 residues. CDR3 bases: TGTGCCAGCTCCCCTGCTTCTGTACAGGGAAACTATGGCTACACCTTC. This gives the protein CASSPASVQGNYGYTF.

This clonotype was counted many times. The chain recombines TRBV7-9 with TRBJ2-7; D unresolved. There are 13 residues in the CDR3. Trimming took off 0 bases at V and 7 bases at J, with 10 bases between the two ends. Germline CDR1 reads SEHNR; CDR2 reads FQNEAQ (reference sequence). The CDR3 DNA reads as TGTGCCAGCAGCTTAGCTCACCCACCAGAGCAGTACTTC. Protein sequence: CASSLAHPPEQYF.

This clonotype was recorded many times. This chain links TRBV29-1 with TRBJ1-4; 8 bases align to TRBD1. This CDR3 is 13 amino acids long. V lost 6 bases, J lost 8 bases, and 8 bases stayed unmatched. Per germline, CDR1 SQVTM and CDR2 ANQGSEA. The CDR3 DNA reads as TGCAGCGTCTCAGGGGGCGCAGGGGAAAAACTGTTTTTT. Its protein is CSVSGGAGEKLFF.

In this sample, this clonotype turned up many times. The gene calls are TRBV4-2 and TRBJ2-3, with 11 bases lining up with TRBD2. The CDR3 totals 18 residues. The germline CDR1 and CDR2 sequences are LGHNA and YNFKEQ. With V trimmed by 0 bases and J by 2 bases, 7 bases remained unmatched. The DNA of the CDR3 is TGTGCCAGCAGCCAAGATACGCGTAGCGGGGGGGCCACAGATACGCAGTATTTT. Translating it yields CASSQDTRSGGATDTQYF.

This clonotype came up many times. This chain links TRBV6-6 with TRBJ2-5, with D uncertain. The CDR3 loop spans 16 amino acids. Germline V CDR1 and CDR2: MNHNY, SVGAGI (reference sequence). V lost 0 bases and J 2 bases, leaving 13 bases between the germline ends. The CDR3 nucleotides are TGTGCCAGCAGTTACTCGACTTGGGGTCGGCAAGAGACCCAGTACTTC. Amino acids: CASSYSTWGRQETQYF.

The chain recombines TRBV29-1 with TRBJ1-4; tentatively, D is TRBD1 (5 bases). Per the germline V gene, CDR1 is SQVTM and CDR2 is ANQGSEA. This CDR3 spans 12 amino acids. The V gene lost 4 bases and the J gene lost 8 bases, with 11 bases spanning the gap. CDR3 region: CSVVGDQEKLFF. CDR3 DNA: TGCAGCGTTGTGGGGGATCAAGAAAAACTGTTTTTT.

The chain has TRBV2 and TRBJ2-7; D unresolved. There are 13 residues in the CDR3. Deletions cut 1 base from V and 6 bases from J, with 10 bases between. CDR1 and CDR2 from the germline V gene are SNHLY and FYNNEI. The CDR3 region has the DNA TGTGCCAGCAGTGAAGGGGGATCGCCCGAGCAGTACTTC. Protein: CASSEGGSPEQYF.

This chain connects TRBV5-1 to TRBJ2-1, with 8 positions matching TRBD1. The CDR3 runs 15 residues. Trimming took 3 bases from V and 5 from J; bases not matched to a gene: 7. The germline gives CDR1 SGHRS, CDR2 YFSETQ. The CDR3 loop reads CASSSLGQGNNEQFF. The DNA for the CDR3 is TGCGCCAGCAGCTCGCTAGGACAGGGCAACAATGAGCAGTTCTTC.

The table lists this clonotype with a few counts. This rearrangement joins TRBV20-1 to TRBJ1-2; 11 bases match TRBD1. There are 14 residues in the CDR3. Germline V gives CDR1 DFQATT, CDR2 SNEGSKA (reference sequence). After removal of 3 bases from V and 3 bases from J, the junction contained 3 bases not matched to a gene. The CDR3 spells CSASRDRGDYGYTF. CDR3 nucleotide sequence: TGCAGTGCTAGTAGGGACAGGGGGGACTATGGCTACACCTTC.

Comments on this clonotype: A read error may be the cause here, since a much bigger clone is one base away. The CDR3 is CSASGRRGGQNEQFF. In DNA, the CDR3 is TGCAGTGCTAGTGGCCGGCGGGGGGGACAAAATGAGCAGTTCTTC. V usage is TRBV20-1 and J usage is TRBJ2-1; 9 bases agree with TRBD2. CDR1 and CDR2 from the germline V gene are DFQATT and SNEGSKA (reference sequence). The CDR3 is 15 amino acids. V trimming: 3 bases; J trimming: 7 bases; junction bases outside the gene matches: 10.

The DNA of the CDR3 is TGTGCCAGCAGCCGGCGTAGCGGGGGGGTGGGTGAGCAGTTCTTC. Its protein product is CASSRRSGGVGEQFF. The gene calls are TRBV11-3 and TRBJ2-1; 11 bases agree with TRBD2. This CDR3 contains 15 residues. V shed 5 bases and J 9 bases; nucleotides not matched to a gene: 9. Germline V gene data show CDR1 as SGHNT and CDR2 as YENEEA.

There are many counts of this clonotype. The rearrangement joins TRBV7-6 to TRBJ1-4; 7 nucleotides agree with TRBD1. J lost 4 bases, V lost 2 bases, and 7 bases had no gene match. The CDR3 has 16 residues. Germline-derived CDR1 and CDR2 are SGHVS and FNYEAQ. CDR3 amino acids: CASSLPRDSLNEKLFF. CDR3 DNA sequence: TGTGCCAGCAGCTTACCCAGGGACAGCCTTAATGAAAAACTGTTTTTT.

The V and J genes are TRBV27 and TRBJ2-3; maybe TRBD1 (6 bases). V lost 6 bases to trimming and J lost 2 bases, with 18 bases between them. The germline V gene has CDR1 MNHEY and CDR2 SMNVEV (reference sequence). CDR3 length: 16 residues. Here the CDR3 reads CASRYLGQPFTDTQYF. The CDR3 DNA is TGTGCCAGCAGGTACCTCGGACAGCCTTTCACAGATACGCAGTATTTT.

Many counts were recorded for this clonotype. This chain uses TRBV6-6 with TRBJ2-1; no clear D gene. V was trimmed by 2 bases and J by 1 base, leaving 12 bases between them. The CDR3 covers 16 residues. Germline loops: CDR1 MNHNY, CDR2 SVGAGI (reference sequence). CDR3 nucleotides: TGTGCCAGCAGTTACAGTGTTTTAGCTTCCTACAATGAGCAGTTCTTC. Its protein product is CASSYSVLASYNEQFF.

The table lists this clonotype with many counts. The V call is TRBV19, the J call TRBJ2-2; D gene unclear. Germline CDR1 LNHDA, CDR2 SQIVND (reference sequence). V gave up 1 base and J gave up 0 bases, with 6 bases separating them. The CDR3 extends over 15 amino acids. CDR3 region: CASSIASSNTGELFF. In nucleotides, the CDR3 is TGTGCCAGTAGTATAGCTTCGTCGAACACCGGGGAGCTGTTTTTT.

There are many counts of this clonotype. The V and J genes are TRBV18 and TRBJ2-2, with D hard to call. This CDR3 spans 15 amino acids. The ends were cut back, 2 bases at V and 0 bases at J, with 7 bases in the middle. Germline CDR1 reads KGHSH; CDR2 reads LQKENI. DNA for the CDR3: TGTGCCAGCTCACCAGTTTCACCGAACACCGGGGAGCTGTTTTTT. Translation: CASSPVSPNTGELFF.

This clonotype was counted ten times or more. V usage is TRBV7-7 and J usage is TRBJ2-5, with 12 nucleotides matching TRBD2. The CDR3 covers 16 residues. Trimming removed 5 bases from V and 5 bases from J; junction bases left unmatched: 9. The germline gives CDR1 SSHAT, CDR2 FNYEAQ (reference sequence). The CDR3 nucleotides read TGTGCCAGCAGCCAAGGACTAGCGGGGACCGCGGAGACCCAGTACTTC. It encodes CASSQGLAGTAETQYF.

This clonotype was observed many times. This rearrangement joins TRBV12-3 or TRBV12-4 to TRBJ2-7, with 7 bases lining up with TRBD2. This CDR3 region has 11 residues. The junction had 0 bases not matched to a gene; V was cut back by 4 bases and J by 6 bases. The CDR3 DNA reads as TGTGCCAGCAGTTGGGGGGGCGAGCAGTACTTC. This codes for CASSWGGEQYF.

This sequence joins TRBV4-1 and TRBJ2-2; TRBD2 is a possible D gene (6 bases). The CDR3 has 16 amino acids. Per germline, CDR1 MGHRA and CDR2 YSYEKL. The V end was cut by 6 bases, the J end by 3 bases, with 17 bases between. CDR3 sequence reads: CASRHLRDGYTGELFF. CDR3 bases: TGCGCCAGCAGACACTTGCGGGACGGCTACACCGGGGAGCTGTTTTTT.

This clonotype was counted at least ten times. The V and J genes are TRBV3-1 and TRBJ1-5; D is ambiguous. The CDR3 extends over 14 amino acids. The ends were cut back, 3 bases at V and 0 bases at J, with 6 bases in the middle. Germline V gene data show CDR1 as LGHDT and CDR2 as YNNKEL (reference sequence). The CDR3 reads CASSQRGSNQPQHF. DNA of the CDR3: TGTGCCAGCAGCCAGAGAGGTAGCAATCAGCCCCAGCATTTT.

This clonotype was detected ten times or more. One junction end does not reproduce the germline sequence, and a read error may be involved. The rearrangement joins TRBV7-7 to TRBJ2-2; D remains unclear. This CDR3 spans 14 amino acids. Germline V lookup: CDR1 SSHAT, CDR2 FNYEAQ (reference sequence). The CDR3 bases are TGTGCTAGCAGCTCCGGGTCCGGCACCGGGGAGCTGTTTTTT. Amino acids: CASSSGSGTGELFF.

This clonotype was recorded many times. The chain has TRBV5-1 and TRBJ2-7, with 14 bases fitting TRBD2. CDR1 is SGHRS and CDR2 is YFSETQ in the germline V gene. V trimming: 4 bases; J trimming: 1 base; junction bases outside the gene matches: 4. CDR3 length: 16 amino acids. The CDR3 is CASSGGLAGGSYEQYF. The CDR3 DNA follows: TGCGCCAGCAGCGGAGGACTAGCGGGGGGTTCCTACGAGCAGTACTTC.

This clonotype came up many times. The chain recombines TRBV12-3 or TRBV12-4 with TRBJ1-2, with TRBD1 as a possible D gene (6 bases). The CDR3 covers 17 residues. Trimming cost V 4 bases and J 2 bases, with 20 bases left between them. This chain's CDR3 is CASSSGTPSLSNYGYTF. The CDR3 nucleotides read TGTGCCAGCAGTTCCGGGACACCAAGCTTATCAAACTATGGCTACACCTTC.

This clonotype was counted ten times or more. CDR3 amino acids: CASSLQGPMGLNTEAFF. DNA for the CDR3: TGCGCCAGCAGCTTACAGGGGCCGATGGGGTTGAACACTGAAGCTTTCTTT. The rearrangement uses TRBV5-1 and TRBJ1-1, with TRBD1 matching over 7 bases. Germline lookup yields CDR1 SGHRS and CDR2 YFSETQ. The trim removed 2 bases at V and 0 bases at J, leaving 10 bases unmatched. The CDR3 loop spans 17 amino acids.